This TCR beta chain was identified during a study of vaccination effects on CD4 cells after COVID-19. As for the study in general: Vaccination of participants consisted of two doses of either the BNT162b2 or mRNA-1273 vaccine.

After expansion with viral peptide pools in the ViraFEST assay, antigen-specific CD4+ T cells were sequenced. The culture ran for around 10 days before CD4+ T cells were isolated. Among the vaccine recipients, none had a prior SARS-CoV-2 infection, and nucleocapsid antibodies were negative. Cultivation was performed at approximately 2.1 million PBMC per well with about 9.6 IU/ml IL-2 and 9 to 10 ug/ml peptides added. Cultures had half their medium replaced with IL-2 medium on days 3 and 7. General study findings and limits: Clones that were induced by infection or by vaccine showed marked contraction late after vaccination.

CDR1 and CDR2 (germline): SEHNR, FQNEAQ (reference sequence). V lost 1 base, J lost 2 bases, and 8 bases lay in between. This CDR3 has 14 residues. Clones were sequenced by immunoSEQ multiplex PCR, and TCRdb holds only the in-frame ones, with some missing. The sample has roughly 41,000 clones, approximately 80% seen once. Points on this clone: The antigen remains unidentified.

Here the sequenced sample was CD4+ T cells from PBMCs cultured with HCoV-NL63 spike peptides, taken before COVID-19 vaccination. This sequence originates from a human donor who received a COVID-19 vaccine. This chain connects TRBV7-9 to TRBJ1-1; D is undetermined. DNA for the CDR3: TGTGCCAGCAGCTTAGGGCAGCAAAACACTGAAGCTTTCTTT. It specifies CASSLGQQNTEAFF.